Presented here are 26 T cell receptor beta chains from one specimen sequenced in a study of blood T cell repertoires in COVID-19. Libraries were prepared by immunoSEQ multiplex PCR; TCRdb keeps only in-frame clonotypes and omits some of them. The repertoire holds around 140,000 clones, with 80% as singletons. The sequenced material came from peripheral blood. The receptors shown here come from a man between 65 and 79 years old who had recovered from COVID-19.

The chain recombines TRBV7-7 with TRBJ2-5, with a tentative D call TRBD1 (7 bases). The CDR3 loop spans 15 amino acids. Germline V gene lookup returns CDR1 SSHAT and CDR2 FNYEAQ (reference sequence). V was cut by 1 base and J by 4 bases, with 13 bases left in between. CDR3 loop: CASSLEGGGGETQYF. CDR3 in DNA: TGTGCCAGCAGCTTAGAAGGAGGGGGCGGAGAGACCCAGTACTTC.

This clone has just one count. The rearrangement joins TRBV18 to TRBJ2-2; 7 bases agree with TRBD2. In germline, CDR1 is KGHSH, CDR2 LQKENI. Trimming at V came to 2 bases and at J to 3 bases, leaving 3 bases not matched to a gene. This CDR3 comprises 15 residues. The CDR3 bases are TGTGCCAGCTCACCATATGGGAGGGACACCGGGGAGCTGTTTTTT. It encodes CASSPYGRDTGELFF.

The V call is TRBV7-8, the J call TRBJ2-7; 8 bases are shared with TRBD2. Germline V gene sequence: CDR1 SGHVS, CDR2 FQNEAQ. There are 15 residues in the CDR3. Unmatched junction bases numbered 15, after V lost 5 bases and J lost 9 bases. The chain's CDR3 is CASSLSGSWGIVQYF. The CDR3 DNA reads TGTGCCAGCAGCCTCAGCGGGAGTTGGGGAATTGTGCAGTACTTC.

The rearrangement joins TRBV6-5 to TRBJ2-3; D gene uncertain. There are 11 residues in the CDR3. Trimming pared 5 bases from V and 8 bases from J, leaving 8 bases between. Per the germline V gene, CDR1 is MNHEY and CDR2 is SVGAGI. For the CDR3, the DNA is TGTGCCAGCAGTATAGTTTTTACGCAGTATTTT. It translates to CASSIVFTQYF.

The chain employs TRBV11-2 and TRBJ2-1; TRBD2 aligns across 9 bases. After removal of 5 bases from V and 4 bases from J, the junction contained 6 bases not matched to a gene. CDR1 is SGHAT, CDR2 FQNNGV, per germline. The CDR3 totals 15 residues. CDR3 residues: CASSPSTSGYNEQFF. CDR3 DNA sequence: TGTGCCAGCAGCCCATCGACTAGCGGATACAATGAGCAGTTCTTC.

Only a few counts were recorded for this clone. CDR3 residues: CASSRIGQANTEAFF. The CDR3 DNA reads TGCGCCAGCAGCCGGATAGGACAGGCGAACACTGAAGCTTTCTTT. The chain employs TRBV4-3 and TRBJ1-1; 7 bases fit TRBD1. Germline V gene lookup returns CDR1 LGHNA and CDR2 YSLEER. Germline trimming cut 4 bases from V and 1 base from J; bases unmatched to any gene: 6. CDR3 size: 15 residues.

This clone was seen a single time. The chain couples TRBV5-4 to TRBJ2-6, with 11 bases fitting TRBD2. After removal of 1 base from V and 4 bases from J, the junction contained 4 bases not matched to a gene. The germline gives CDR1 SGHNT, CDR2 YYREEE (reference sequence). The CDR3 runs to 17 residues. In DNA, the CDR3 is TGTGCCAGCAGCTTGTCACTAGCGGGAGTGGGGGCCAACGTCCTGACTTTC. It yields the protein CASSLSLAGVGANVLTF.

This clone was counted a few times. This rearrangement joins TRBV4-1 to TRBJ2-7, with D maybe TRBD2 (6 bases). Germline loops: CDR1 MGHRA, CDR2 YSYEKL. V lost 4 bases and J 3 bases, leaving 13 bases between the germline ends. The CDR3 spans 14 residues. The CDR3 DNA reads TGCGCCAGCAGCCTCTCCGGGACTTACTACGAGCAGTACTTC. Its translation is CASSLSGTYYEQYF.

V is TRBV3-1 (or the pseudogene TRBV3-2) and J is TRBJ1-2, with 8 bases aligning to TRBD1. The trim removed 3 bases at V and 10 bases at J, leaving 13 bases unmatched. Germline assignment: CDR1 LGHDT and CDR2 YNNKEL (reference sequence). The CDR3 consists of 15 residues. For the CDR3, the DNA is TGTGCCAGCAGCCACGGACAGGGCCCGATAGGTGACTACACCTTC. Protein: CASSHGQGPIGDYTF.

The V call is TRBV6-5, the J call TRBJ2-7, with 8 bases identical to TRBD1. With 5 bases clipped from V and 5 bases from J, the junction kept 8 bases outside the gene matches. CDR1 and CDR2 (germline): MNHEY, SVGAGI. The CDR3 spans 14 residues. CDR3 in amino acids: CASSPQDRGDEQYF. The CDR3 region has the DNA TGTGCCAGCAGTCCCCAAGACAGGGGTGACGAGCAGTACTTC.

This chain links TRBV27 with TRBJ1-2; TRBD1 agrees at 8 bases. Germline V gives CDR1 MNHEY, CDR2 SMNVEV (reference sequence). The CDR3 sequence is 15 residues long. Germline trimming cut 6 bases from V and 8 bases from J; bases unmatched to any gene: 14. The CDR3 reads CASSPNGQGGRGYTF. The CDR3 nucleotides read TGTGCCAGCAGCCCTAACGGACAGGGAGGTAGGGGCTACACCTTC.

This clone was counted a single time. The J gene is TRBJ2-7, the V gene TRBV30; the match to TRBD1 covers 10 bases. The germline gives CDR1 GTSNPN, CDR2 SVGIG (reference sequence). With V trimmed by 3 bases and J by 4 bases, 0 bases remained unmatched. The CDR3 sequence is 12 residues long. The CDR3, as DNA: TGTGCCTGGAGGGGACAGGGGTACGAGCAGTACTTC. Translating gives CAWRGQGYEQYF.

V and J are TRBV9 and TRBJ2-1; TRBD2 agrees at 11 bases. V was pared by 1 base and J by 4 bases, with 7 bases of the junction left unmatched. The germline V gene encodes CDR1 SGDLS and CDR2 YYNGEE. The CDR3 length is 17 residues. CDR3 in DNA: TGTGCCAGCAGCGTAAGTAGCGGGAGGGCCTCTTACAATGAGCAGTTCTTC. This encodes CASSVSSGRASYNEQFF.

The sample holds a few counts of this clone. The chain recombines TRBV6-1 with TRBJ2-3, with 7 bases that match TRBD1. The germline V gene has CDR1 MNHNS and CDR2 SASEGT. The CDR3 contains 14 residues. The V gene end was trimmed by 3 bases and the J gene end by 3 bases; junction bases not matched to a gene: 3. The CDR3 bases are TGTGCCAGCAGTGAGAGCAGGGGGACAGATACGCAGTATTTT. Its protein is CASSESRGTDTQYF.

V usage is TRBV5-1 and J usage is TRBJ1-3, with 9 bases that match TRBD1. Looked up from germline, CDR1 is SGHRS and CDR2 is YFSETQ. The CDR3 spans 16 residues. The V segment lost 3 bases and the J segment 4 bases; nucleotides outside the gene matches: 8. The CDR3 region has the DNA TGCGCCAGCAGCTGGGGGGACAGGGCGAAAGGAAACACCATATATTTT. Encoded protein: CASSWGDRAKGNTIYF. The complete variable domain, with remaining parts taken from reference TRBV5-1 and TRBJ1-3, reads KAGVTQTPRYLIKTRGQQVTLSCSPISGHRSVSWYQQTPGQGLQFLFEYFSETQRNKGNFPGRFSGRQFSNSRSEMNVSTLELGDSALYLCASSWGDRAKGNTIYFGEGSWLTVV.

The rearrangement links TRBV3-1 (or the pseudogene TRBV3-2) to TRBJ2-7; 9 bases match TRBD2. The CDR3 is 16 amino acids. The V and J ends lost 3 bases and 3 bases, in that order; junction bases with no gene match: 9. In germline, CDR1 is LGHDT, CDR2 YNNKEL (reference sequence). The CDR3 sequence is CASSHLPGTSFYEQYF. DNA of the CDR3: TGTGCCAGCAGCCATCTACCCGGGACTAGCTTCTACGAGCAGTACTTC.

The genes are TRBV5-4 and TRBJ2-7; weak D call: TRBD2 (6 bases). This CDR3 is 14 amino acids long. V was cut by 5 bases and J by 4 bases, with 16 bases left in between. Looked up from germline, CDR1 is SGHNT and CDR2 is YYREEE (reference sequence). DNA for the CDR3: TGTGCCAGCAGTACCGGGACTTCCTATTACGAGCAGTACTTC. Translation gives CASSTGTSYYEQYF.

The chain joins TRBV19 to TRBJ2-1, with 9 positions matching TRBD2. The CDR3 has 15 amino acids. V trimming: 7 bases; J trimming: 5 bases; junction bases outside the gene matches: 9. Germline V gene data show CDR1 as LNHDA and CDR2 as SQIVND (reference sequence). The CDR3 DNA sequence: TGTGCCAGTACCTTGAGCGGGAGGAACCACAATGAGCAGTTCTTC. Translation: CASTLSGRNHNEQFF.

The genes are TRBV4-3 and TRBJ2-3, with TRBD2 identical over 9 bases. The V segment lost 1 base and the J segment 5 bases; nucleotides outside the gene matches: 10. CDR1 is LGHNA and CDR2 is YSLEER in the germline V gene. CDR3 size: 17 residues. Here the CDR3 reads CASSQGSAGGAKDTQYF. DNA of the CDR3: TGCGCCAGCAGCCAAGGTTCAGCGGGAGGTGCTAAAGATACGCAGTATTTT.

As regards this clone: The junction does not match germline at one end; this may be a read error. This chain connects TRBV18 to TRBJ2-1; 7 bases match TRBD2. CDR3 length: 12 amino acids. The germline gives CDR1 KGHSH, CDR2 LQKENI. This chain's CDR3 is CASSPEASGGIF. For the CDR3, the DNA is TGTGCCAGCTCACCAGAGGCTAGCGGCGGGATCTTC.

The chain uses TRBV7-2 and TRBJ2-3; D not resolved. Per the germline V gene, CDR1 is SGHTA and CDR2 is FQGNSA. Trimming pared 5 bases from V and 6 bases from J, leaving 6 bases between. CDR3 length equals 11 residues. The CDR3 nucleotides read TGTGCCAGCAGCCTTCTTGATACGCAGTATTTT. Translating it yields CASSLLDTQYF.

The chain combines TRBV15 with TRBJ1-2; 7 bases map to TRBD1. Germline values: CDR1 LNHNV, CDR2 YYDKDF (reference sequence). The V segment lost 1 base and the J segment 7 bases; nucleotides outside the gene matches: 3. The CDR3 contains 13 residues. The CDR3 DNA is TGTGCCACCAGCAGAGCAGCAGGGGGTGGCTACACCTTC. Translated: CATSRAAGGGYTF.

This clone turned up a few times. For the CDR3, the DNA is TGTGCCAGCAGCCTCGGGACATTTGGGGAAGCTTTCTTT. Amino acid sequence: CASSLGTFGEAFF. This chain connects TRBV11-2 to TRBJ1-1; a possible D gene is TRBD1 (6 bases). CDR1 is SGHAT and CDR2 is FQNNGV in the germline V gene. V shed 5 bases and J shed 8 bases, with 15 bases lying between them. The CDR3 has 13 residues.

This sequence joins TRBV3-1 (or the pseudogene TRBV3-2) and TRBJ1-5, with no clear D. V was clipped by 0 bases and J by 8 bases, with 8 bases between them. The CDR3 covers 13 residues. Per germline, CDR1 LGHDT and CDR2 YNNKEL (reference sequence). CDR3 in amino acids: CASSQDRREPQHF. Written as DNA, the CDR3 is TGTGCCAGCAGCCAAGATAGGCGGGAGCCCCAGCATTTT.

The chain uses TRBV19 and TRBJ2-7; maybe TRBD1 (6 bases). V lost 5 bases and J lost 6, with 23 bases in between. Per the germline V gene, CDR1 is LNHDA and CDR2 is SQIVND (reference sequence). The CDR3 is made up of 16 amino acids. This CDR3 reads CASSGLGHLLEIEQYF. CDR3 in DNA: TGTGCCAGTAGTGGCTTGGGACATCTCCTGGAGATCGAGCAGTACTTC.

This chain links TRBV27 with TRBJ1-5, with TRBD1 matching 8 bases. Germline V lookup: CDR1 MNHEY, CDR2 SMNVEV (reference sequence). The CDR3 has 15 amino acids. V was clipped by 6 bases and J by 2 bases; unmatched bases: 6. The CDR3 DNA sequence: TGTGCCAGCAGCGGATTGGGACAGGGCAATCAGCCCCAGCATTTT. It is translated as CASSGLGQGNQPQHF.